A selection of T cell receptor beta chains follows, all from one sample in a study of T cells after yellow fever vaccination. One entry per CDR3 protein, called by TCRdb with MiXCR from the 5' RACE reads. Of approximately 70,000 distinct CDR3 sequences in the sample, around 7% were seen once. Sequenced material: CD8+ T cells sorted from PBMCs, taken more than 8 days after the first yellow fever vaccination. The receptors were gathered from a man younger than 35 who received the YFV17D yellow fever vaccine. Each CDR3 is given with its conserved first and last residue.

v_call: TRBV6-5
j_call: TRBJ1-2
cdr3_aa: CASSYSVPDPSYGYTF

v_call: TRBV7-2
j_call: TRBJ2-1
cdr3_aa: CASSHLAGKYNEQFF

v_call: TRBV6-5
j_call: TRBJ1-2
cdr3_aa: CASSLDRDGYTF

v_call: TRBV6-5
j_call: TRBJ2-7
cdr3_aa: CASSYGRGSYEQYF

v_call: TRBV7-6
j_call: TRBJ2-5
cdr3_aa: CASSLVDTDVVAGGLYF

v_call: TRBV20-1
j_call: TRBJ1-1
cdr3_aa: CSAQQGNTEAFF

v_call: TRBV20-1
j_call: TRBJ2-3
cdr3_aa: CSASDDRGRGDTQYF

v_call: TRBV7-2
j_call: TRBJ2-5
cdr3_aa: CASSPWLAGGQETQYF

v_call: TRBV5-1
j_call: TRBJ2-3
cdr3_aa: CASSLVTAATDTQYF

v_call: TRBV19
j_call: TRBJ2-7
cdr3_aa: CASSTTGAYEQYF

v_call: TRBV12-3/TRBV12-4
j_call: TRBJ2-5
cdr3_aa: CASSAGLAGEETQYF

v_call: TRBV3-1
j_call: TRBJ2-2
cdr3_aa: CASSQDRGQGLTGELFF

v_call: TRBV4-1
j_call: TRBJ2-5
cdr3_aa: CASSQDAGVETQYF

v_call: TRBV7-3
j_call: TRBJ2-3
cdr3_aa: CASSFLIAGVGDMQYF

v_call: TRBV12-3/TRBV12-4
j_call: TRBJ1-5
cdr3_aa: CASRTGTVNQPQHF

v_call: TRBV29-1
j_call: TRBJ2-3
cdr3_aa: CSVEGLAGPDTQYF

v_call: TRBV7-2
j_call: TRBJ1-3
cdr3_aa: CASSLDRAGNTIYF

v_call: TRBV12-3/TRBV12-4
j_call: TRBJ2-1
cdr3_aa: CASSLGGQGGEQFF

v_call: TRBV4-3
j_call: TRBJ1-2
cdr3_aa: CASSHGGGYGYTF

v_call: TRBV7-2
j_call: TRBJ1-2
cdr3_aa: CASSFRDSKCTF

v_call: TRBV7-2
j_call: TRBJ2-5
cdr3_aa: CASSTPAETQYF

v_call: TRBV12-5
j_call: TRBJ2-1
cdr3_aa: CASGLTGLGNNEQFF

v_call: TRBV6-1
j_call: TRBJ2-5
cdr3_aa: CASSEPWEETQYF

v_call: TRBV20-1
j_call: TRBJ1-2
cdr3_aa: CSARNRGYGYTF

v_call: TRBV11-1
j_call: TRBJ1-5
cdr3_aa: CASSHSPGQGGSDQPQHF

v_call: TRBV3-1
j_call: TRBJ2-7
cdr3_aa: CASSKAGGESYEQYF

v_call: TRBV10-3
j_call: TRBJ1-2
cdr3_aa: CAIIEDRGLSHGYTF

v_call: TRBV12-3/TRBV12-4
j_call: TRBJ1-5
cdr3_aa: CASVPEAGPYSNQPQHF

v_call: TRBV7-8
j_call: TRBJ2-1
cdr3_aa: CASSLVGYNEQFF

v_call: TRBV7-8
j_call: TRBJ2-3
cdr3_aa: CASSLYPEDTQYF

v_call: TRBV11-2
j_call: TRBJ2-2
cdr3_aa: CASSLLPLPGELFF

v_call: TRBV2
j_call: TRBJ2-1
cdr3_aa: CASREDRGPLAGRNEQFF

v_call: TRBV12-3/TRBV12-4
j_call: TRBJ1-4
cdr3_aa: CASSFWSREKLFF

v_call: TRBV19
j_call: TRBJ2-2
cdr3_aa: CASSIRDSQQVGELFF

v_call: TRBV20-1
j_call: TRBJ1-1
cdr3_aa: CSASRSLSNTEAFF

v_call: TRBV7-2
j_call: TRBJ2-3
cdr3_aa: CASRPTSGGYPDTQYF

v_call: TRBV6-5
j_call: TRBJ1-1
cdr3_aa: CASSYLGRGTEAFF

v_call: TRBV7-9
j_call: TRBJ2-7
cdr3_aa: CASSFDSSYEQYF

v_call: TRBV12-5
j_call: TRBJ1-5
cdr3_aa: CASGLLDTRNQPQHF

v_call: TRBV29-1
j_call: TRBJ1-1
cdr3_aa: CSGGVNTEAFF

v_call: TRBV5-1
j_call: TRBJ2-7
cdr3_aa: CASSLEERMDEQYF

v_call: TRBV4-3
j_call: TRBJ1-4
cdr3_aa: CASSQERATNEKLFF

v_call: TRBV4-3
j_call: TRBJ2-3
cdr3_aa: CASSQEGGVAGTQYF

v_call: TRBV10-3
j_call: TRBJ2-1
cdr3_aa: CAIGGGDYNEQFF

v_call: TRBV13
j_call: TRBJ1-4
cdr3_aa: CASSRKKDGDNEKLFF

v_call: TRBV6-5
j_call: TRBJ2-5
cdr3_aa: CASSYTSGGPETQYF

v_call: TRBV7-6
j_call: TRBJ2-7
cdr3_aa: CASSSSGTPNYEQYF

v_call: TRBV12-3/TRBV12-4
j_call: TRBJ2-3
cdr3_aa: CASSSALATSTDTQYF